These 30 T cell receptor beta chains came from one sample sequenced in a study of identical twins. From the 5' RACE reads, TCRdb called clonotypes with MiXCR, one entry per CDR3 protein. Among under 500,000 distinct CDR3 sequences, over 11% were seen once, and the ten largest hold about 0.94%. The sample also formed part of further work on yellow fever vaccine responses in identical twins.

The sample taken for sequencing was CD4+ T cells sorted from blood. Receptors originate from a woman aged 18-29 years in good health.

This clonotype was recorded a few times. The rearrangement uses TRBV27 and TRBJ2-1, with 16 bases aligning to TRBD2. The V gene end was trimmed by 4 bases and the J gene end by 9 bases; junction bases not matched to a gene: 12. Germline loops: CDR1 MNHEY, CDR2 SMNVEV (reference sequence). The CDR3 extends over 18 amino acids. The CDR3 protein is CASSSYAPGLAGGFEQFF. The CDR3 DNA reads TGTGCCAGCAGTTCCTATGCGCCGGGACTAGCGGGAGGGTTTGAGCAGTTCTTC.

This clonotype appeared a few times. This chain connects TRBV20-1 to TRBJ2-7; 7 bases match TRBD2. CDR1 DFQATT and CDR2 SNEGSKA come from the germline V gene (reference sequence). This CDR3 is 15 amino acids long. Trimming cost V 0 bases and J 0 bases; bases outside gene matches: 5. DNA for the CDR3: TGCAGTGCTAGAGATTTAGCTAGCGGCTCCTACGAGCAGTACTTC. Its translation is CSARDLASGSYEQYF.

This sequence joins TRBV12-3 or TRBV12-4 and TRBJ2-7; 9 bases match TRBD1. V lost 0 bases and J lost 0; bases outside the gene matches: 3. The CDR3 totals 16 residues. The DNA of the CDR3 is TGTGCCAGCAGTTTAGCCGCGGGACAGGGCTCCTACGAGCAGTACTTC. This encodes CASSLAAGQGSYEQYF.

The CDR3 coding sequence is TGCAGTGCTAACAGGGTTCGCAATGAAGCTTTCTTT. This codes for CSANRVRNEAFF. The V gene is TRBV20-1, the J gene TRBJ1-1, with a weak D call TRBD1 (6 bases). CDR1 and CDR2 from the germline V gene are DFQATT and SNEGSKA (reference sequence). V was shortened by 4 bases and J by 7 bases, with 13 bases between the two germline ends. This CDR3 spans 12 amino acids.

The V gene is TRBV11-1, the J gene TRBJ2-2, with a tentative D call TRBD1 (6 bases). CDR3 length equals 16 residues. V was pared by 3 bases and J by 2 bases, with 13 bases between. Germline CDR1 and CDR2: SGHAT and FQDESV (reference sequence). This chain's CDR3 is CASSFAPGQNTGELFF. CDR3 bases: TGTGCCAGCAGCTTCGCACCGGGACAAAACACCGGGGAGCTGTTTTTT.

This clonotype was observed a few times. The chain combines TRBV5-1 with TRBJ2-1; 9 nucleotides agree with TRBD2. Germline V gene sequence: CDR1 SGHRS, CDR2 YFSETQ. This CDR3 spans 18 amino acids. After removal of 0 bases from V and 2 bases from J, the junction contained 9 bases not matched to a gene. The CDR3 bases are TGCGCCAGCAGCTTGGCGTCTAGCGGGATCCTTACCTACAATGAGCAGTTCTTC. Residues: CASSLASSGILTYNEQFF.

The chain has TRBV4-3 and TRBJ2-1; 8 bases align to TRBD1. The trim removed 1 base at V and 4 bases at J, leaving 12 bases unmatched. CDR1 and CDR2 from the germline V gene are LGHNA and YSLEER. The CDR3 extends over 18 amino acids. The CDR3 nucleotides are TGCGCCAGCAGCCAAGGGACAGGGAGTCTTCCTGGGTACAATGAGCAGTTCTTC. Translation gives CASSQGTGSLPGYNEQFF.

The chain recombines TRBV7-9 with TRBJ1-1; D not certain. Germline-derived CDR1 and CDR2 are SEHNR and FQNEAQ (reference sequence). The CDR3 is 15 residues long. V dropped 3 bases and J dropped 2 bases, with 13 bases sitting between them. CDR3 nucleotide sequence: TGTGCCAGCAGCTTTCGGGCAGGTGGAAACACTGAAGCTTTCTTT. Protein: CASSFRAGGNTEAFF.

This clonotype was seen only a few times. The chain is built from TRBV5-1 and TRBJ2-3; 9 nucleotides align to TRBD2. V was clipped by 3 bases and J by 2 bases; unmatched bases: 4. Germline CDR1 SGHRS, CDR2 YFSETQ. The CDR3 runs to 15 residues. This CDR3 reads CASSSIAGATDTQYF. The CDR3 nucleotides read TGCGCCAGCAGCTCTATAGCGGGGGCCACAGATACGCAGTATTTT. The variable domain in full, completed from reference TRBV5-1 and TRBJ2-3, reads KAGVTQTPRYLIKTRGQQVTLSCSPISGHRSVSWYQQTPGQGLQFLFEYFSETQRNKGNFPGRFSGRQFSNSRSEMNVSTLELGDSALYLCASSSIAGATDTQYFGPGTRLTVL.

This chain uses TRBV7-2 with TRBJ2-7; 8 nucleotides line up with TRBD1. V lost 5 bases to trimming and J lost 0 bases; unmatched junction nucleotides: 6. The CDR3 runs 15 residues. Germline CDR1 and CDR2: SGHTA and FQGNSA. DNA for the CDR3: TGTGCCAGCAGCGTCCAGGGGGCCCACTCCTACGAGCAGTACTTC. Translating gives CASSVQGAHSYEQYF.

The chain combines TRBV3-1 with TRBJ2-5, with TRBD2 matching over 13 bases. Germline V gene sequence: CDR1 LGHDT, CDR2 YNNKEL (reference sequence). V shed 5 bases, J shed 11 bases, and the junction held 8 bases outside the gene matches. The CDR3 totals 14 residues. CDR3 nucleotides: TGTGCCAGCAGCTTTGGGACTAGCGGGGATCTACAGTACTTC. Translated: CASSFGTSGDLQYF.

This clonotype was observed a handful of times. The CDR3 protein is CASSAGQGHVQETQYF. CDR3 coding DNA: TGTGCCAGCAGCGCGGGACAGGGGCACGTCCAAGAGACCCAGTACTTC. The rearrangement links TRBV11-1 to TRBJ2-5; the match to TRBD1 covers 10 bases. The CDR3 consists of 16 residues. The junction had 7 bases not matched to a gene; V was cut back by 5 bases and J by 1 base. CDR1 and CDR2 from the germline V gene are SGHAT and FQDESV (reference sequence).

This clonotype was observed a handful of times. The chain links TRBV27 to TRBJ2-3; 8 bases align to TRBD1. The trim removed 5 bases at V and 0 bases at J, leaving 10 bases unmatched. CDR3 length: 17 amino acids. Germline CDR1 MNHEY, CDR2 SMNVEV (reference sequence). CDR3 nucleotide sequence: TGTGCCAGCAGTATACGACCTCAGGGGGCTAGCACAGATACGCAGTATTTT. This codes for CASSIRPQGASTDTQYF.

The J gene is TRBJ2-3, the V gene TRBV6-1, with 9 bases matching TRBD2. This CDR3 spans 18 amino acids. Germline CDR1 is MNHNS and CDR2 is SASEGT. Trimming at V came to 3 bases and at J to 5 bases, leaving 15 bases not matched to a gene. CDR3 DNA: TGTGCCAGCAGTGAGTGGCGGGGGGGCGTTTATCGGCAAGATACGCAGTATTTT. Translated, it gives CASSEWRGGVYRQDTQYF.

This clonotype was seen more than once but under ten times. The gene calls are TRBV6-1 and TRBJ2-1, with D unresolved. The CDR3 totals 15 residues. Germline V lookup: CDR1 MNHNS, CDR2 SASEGT. V gave up 5 bases and J gave up 6 bases, with 17 bases separating them. As DNA, the CDR3 is TGTGCCAGCAGTCAGCCGCTAGGGCTACTCAATGAGCAGTTCTTC. Translating it yields CASSQPLGLLNEQFF.

The chain uses TRBV5-1 and TRBJ2-5, with a tentative D call TRBD2 (5 bases). Germline lookup yields CDR1 SGHRS and CDR2 YFSETQ. The CDR3 length is 14 residues. Trimming shortened V by 1 base and J by 4 bases, and 11 bases separated the two germline ends. The CDR3 DNA follows: TGCGCCAGCAGCTTGACAAGCGGTATAGAGACCCAGTACTTC. This translates into CASSLTSGIETQYF.

In this sample, this clonotype turned up a few times. This chain links TRBV5-5 with TRBJ1-5, with D possibly being TRBD1 (6 bases). The CDR3 is made up of 14 amino acids. V was trimmed by 2 bases and J by 3 bases, leaving 9 bases between them. Germline CDR1 is SGHKS and CDR2 is YYEKEE (reference sequence). CDR3 sequence reads: CASSFRDINQPQHF. As DNA, the CDR3 is TGTGCCAGCAGCTTCCGGGACATCAATCAGCCCCAGCATTTT.

This clonotype was picked up many times. The V call is TRBV6-5, the J call TRBJ2-1; the match to TRBD1 covers 8 bases. The CDR3 runs to 13 residues. Germline-derived CDR1 and CDR2 are MNHEY and SVGAGI. V lost 4 bases and J lost 9; bases outside the gene matches: 5. CDR3 nucleotide sequence: TGTGCCAGCAGTTCGACAGGGGAGGCTGAGCAGTTCTTC. Amino acids: CASSSTGEAEQFF.

This clonotype was counted between two and nine times. This sequence joins TRBV9 and TRBJ1-1; 8 nucleotides align to TRBD1. The CDR3 is 15 amino acids. Trimming took 2 bases from V and 3 from J; bases not matched to a gene: 6. Looked up from germline, CDR1 is SGDLS and CDR2 is YYNGEE. CDR3 sequence: CASSVQSRGHTEAFF. The DNA for the CDR3 is TGTGCCAGCAGCGTCCAAAGCAGGGGGCACACTGAAGCTTTCTTT. Full variable domain (remainder filled in from reference TRBV9 and TRBJ1-1): DSGVTQTPKHLITATGQRVTLRCSPRSGDLSVYWYQQSLDQGLQFLIQYYNGEERAKGNILERFSAQQFPDLHSELNLSSLELGDSALYFCASSVQSRGHTEAFFGQGTRLTVV.

The sample holds a few counts of this clonotype. The genes are TRBV28 and TRBJ2-7; TRBD2 matches at 9 bases. The CDR3 covers 14 residues. Germline V gene data show CDR1 as MDHEN and CDR2 as SYDVKM. Losses at the gene ends were 8 bases for V and 3 bases for J; bases not matched to a gene: 8. CDR3 coding DNA: TGTGCCAGCGGGGGGGCTAGCGGGATCTACGAGCAGTACTTC. This codes for CASGGASGIYEQYF.

This clonotype was seen a handful of times. This chain joins TRBV11-2 and TRBJ2-5; D ambiguous. The CDR3 contains 15 residues. V was clipped by 1 base and J by 1 base, with 10 bases between them. Germline lookup yields CDR1 SGHAT and CDR2 FQNNGV. The CDR3 spells CASSLGRATQETQYF. DNA for the CDR3: TGTGCCAGCAGCTTAGGCCGGGCCACCCAAGAGACCCAGTACTTC.

The chain recombines TRBV6-5 with TRBJ2-1; D is perhaps TRBD2 (6 bases). The CDR3 is made up of 12 amino acids. Germline loops: CDR1 MNHEY, CDR2 SVGAGI. V shed 5 bases and J shed 8 bases, with 10 bases lying between them. In DNA, the CDR3 is TGTGCCAGCAGTCGGGGGACGGATGAGCAGTTCTTC. Translated, it gives CASSRGTDEQFF.

V is TRBV24-1 and J is TRBJ1-1, with 8 bases identical to TRBD1. The V gene end was trimmed by 10 bases and the J gene end by 0 bases; junction bases not matched to a gene: 6. This CDR3 has 14 residues. The germline V gene encodes CDR1 KGHDR and CDR2 SFDVKD. Here the CDR3 DNA reads TGTGCCACTCGGACAGGGCTTATGAACACTGAAGCTTTCTTT. Translation: CATRTGLMNTEAFF.

The chain is built from TRBV11-1 and TRBJ2-5; tentative D call: TRBD2 (6 bases). CDR3 length equals 16 residues. The germline V and J ends were trimmed by 1 base and 2 bases, with 14 bases remaining between them. Germline V gene data show CDR1 as SGHAT and CDR2 as FQDESV (reference sequence). As DNA, the CDR3 is TGTGCCAGCAGCTTAGGGGTCCCGGGAGCACAAGAGACCCAGTACTTC. It encodes CASSLGVPGAQETQYF. Full variable domain (rest looked up from reference TRBV11-1 and TRBJ2-5): EAEVAQSPRYKITEKSQAVAFWCDPISGHATLYWYRQILGQGPELLVQFQDESVVDDSQLPKDRFSAERLKGVDSTLKIQPAELGDSAMYLCASSLGVPGAQETQYFGPGTRLLVL.

This clonotype was recorded only once. The genes are TRBV5-6 and TRBJ2-7; 7 nucleotides align to TRBD1. The CDR3 runs 15 residues. Germline CDR1 reads SGHDT; CDR2 reads YYEEEE. Trimming cost V 5 bases and J 0 bases; bases outside gene matches: 8. CDR3 nucleotides: TGTGCCAGCAGTTCGACAGGGCAAAGCTCCTACGAGCAGTACTTC. This gives the protein CASSSTGQSSYEQYF.

The CDR3 nucleotides read TGCAGTACAAGACAGGGGACCGAGCAGTACTTC. Protein sequence: CSTRQGTEQYF. The rearrangement links TRBV20-1 to TRBJ2-7; 8 bases fit TRBD1. CDR3 length: 11 residues. V shed 8 bases, J shed 6 bases, and the junction held 6 bases outside the gene matches. The V gene's germline CDR1 is DFQATT and CDR2 SNEGSKA (reference sequence).

J is TRBJ2-1 and V is TRBV7-9; D not certain. Between the trimmed V and J ends, which lost 0 bases and 9 bases, there was a span of 6 bases. The CDR3 has 12 residues. Germline CDR1 and CDR2: SEHNR and FQNEAQ (reference sequence). The CDR3 DNA follows: TGTGCCAGCAGCTTAGCGCGCCCTGAGCAGTTCTTC. It specifies CASSLARPEQFF.

The chain is built from TRBV3-1 and TRBJ2-3, with 9 positions matching TRBD2. Germline trimming cut 4 bases from V and 4 bases from J; bases unmatched to any gene: 15. The CDR3 totals 18 residues. Germline V gene lookup returns CDR1 LGHDT and CDR2 YNNKEL (reference sequence). CDR3 sequence (DNA): TGTGCCAGCAGCCGCTCCTTTTCCGGGACTAGCTCCCCAGATACGCAGTATTTT. Protein sequence: CASSRSFSGTSSPDTQYF.

CDR3 nucleotide sequence: TGTGCCAGCAGCTTAGGGGGACTAGCGGGAGATACGCAGTATTTT. Amino acid sequence: CASSLGGLAGDTQYF. The chain carries TRBV7-2 and TRBJ2-3; 12 nucleotides align to TRBD2. Losses at the gene ends were 1 base for V and 5 bases for J; bases not matched to a gene: 1. The CDR3 extends over 15 amino acids. The V gene's germline CDR1 is SGHTA and CDR2 FQGNSA.

This clonotype was observed at least ten times. The chain links TRBV6-1 to TRBJ1-3, with a weak D call TRBD1 (5 bases). The V gene's germline CDR1 is MNHNS and CDR2 SASEGT. The CDR3 covers 14 residues. Deletions cut 7 bases from V and 0 bases from J, with 10 bases between. The CDR3 loop is CASMWDRSGNTIYF. Here the CDR3 DNA reads TGTGCCAGCATGTGGGACCGCTCTGGAAACACCATATATTTT.